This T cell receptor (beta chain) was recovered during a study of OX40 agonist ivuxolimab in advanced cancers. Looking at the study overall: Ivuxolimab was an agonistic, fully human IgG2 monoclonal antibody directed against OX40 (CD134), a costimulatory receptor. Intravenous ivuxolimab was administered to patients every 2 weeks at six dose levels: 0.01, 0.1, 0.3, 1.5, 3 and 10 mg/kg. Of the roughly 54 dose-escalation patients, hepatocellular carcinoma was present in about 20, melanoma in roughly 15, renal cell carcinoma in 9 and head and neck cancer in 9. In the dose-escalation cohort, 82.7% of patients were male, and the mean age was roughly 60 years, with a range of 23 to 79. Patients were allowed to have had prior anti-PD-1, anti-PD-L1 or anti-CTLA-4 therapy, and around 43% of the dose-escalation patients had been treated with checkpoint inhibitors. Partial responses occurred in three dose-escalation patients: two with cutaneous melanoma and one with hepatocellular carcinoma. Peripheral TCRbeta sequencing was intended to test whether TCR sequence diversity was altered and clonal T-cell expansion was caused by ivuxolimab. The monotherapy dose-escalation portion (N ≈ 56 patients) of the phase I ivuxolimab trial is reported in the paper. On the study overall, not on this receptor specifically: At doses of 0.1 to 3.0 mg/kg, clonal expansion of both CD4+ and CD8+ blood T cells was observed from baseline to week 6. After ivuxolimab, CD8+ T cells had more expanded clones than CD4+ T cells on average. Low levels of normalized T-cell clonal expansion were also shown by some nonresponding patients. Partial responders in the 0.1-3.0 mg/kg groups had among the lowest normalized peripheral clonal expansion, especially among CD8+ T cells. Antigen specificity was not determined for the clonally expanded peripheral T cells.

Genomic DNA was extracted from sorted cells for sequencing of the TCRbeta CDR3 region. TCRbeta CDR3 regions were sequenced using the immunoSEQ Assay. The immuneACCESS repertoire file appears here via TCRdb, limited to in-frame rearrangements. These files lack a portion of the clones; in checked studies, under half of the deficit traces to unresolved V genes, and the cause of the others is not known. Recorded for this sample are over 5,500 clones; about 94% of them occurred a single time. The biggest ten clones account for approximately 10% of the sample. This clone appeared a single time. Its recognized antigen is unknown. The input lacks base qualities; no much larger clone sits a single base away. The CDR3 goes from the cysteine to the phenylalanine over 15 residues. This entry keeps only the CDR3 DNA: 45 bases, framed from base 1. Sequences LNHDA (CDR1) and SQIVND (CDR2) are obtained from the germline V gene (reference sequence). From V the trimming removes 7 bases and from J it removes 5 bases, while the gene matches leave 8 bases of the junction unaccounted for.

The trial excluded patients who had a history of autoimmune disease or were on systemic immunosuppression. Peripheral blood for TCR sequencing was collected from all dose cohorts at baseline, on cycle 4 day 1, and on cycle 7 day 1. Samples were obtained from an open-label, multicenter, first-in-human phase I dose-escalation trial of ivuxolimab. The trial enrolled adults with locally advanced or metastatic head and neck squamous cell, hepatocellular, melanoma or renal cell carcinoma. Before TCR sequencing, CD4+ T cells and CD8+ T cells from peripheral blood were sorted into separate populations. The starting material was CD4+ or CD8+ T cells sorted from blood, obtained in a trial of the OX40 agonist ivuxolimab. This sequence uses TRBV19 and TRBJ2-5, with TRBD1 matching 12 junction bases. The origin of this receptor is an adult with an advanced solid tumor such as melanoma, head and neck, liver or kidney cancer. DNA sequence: TGTGCCAGTACCAAGGGACAGGGGGCCAGGGAGACCCAGTACTTC. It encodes CASTKGQGARETQYF.